The rows below give T cell receptor beta chains drawn from one sample of a study of cytomegalovirus exposure and HLA in healthy donors. Sequencing was performed with immunoSEQ multiplex PCR; in TCRdb, only in-frame clones are kept and a portion is missing. The table has 100,000 or so clones, roughly 82% seen once; the top ten hold roughly 3.4%. Input material: PBMCs. These receptors originate from a young man in good health and CMV-seropositive. Each CDR3 is given with its conserved first and last residue. The D gene is left open where the match is weak.

d_gene,j_gene,v_gene,CDR3aa
TRBD1,TRBJ2-7,TRBV29-1,CSVEVLDRGYLAEQYF
TRBD2,TRBJ2-1,TRBV25-1,CASSGDGGGTYNEQFF
TRBD1,TRBJ1-1,TRBV10-3,CATLWDRGAGTEAFF
.,TRBJ2-5,TRBV15,CATSRDRMGTQETQYF
.,TRBJ1-5,TRBV18,CASSPDRVSNQPQHF
.,TRBJ2-5,TRBV10-3,CAIGDSQETQYF
TRBD1,TRBJ2-2,TRBV5-6,CASSLTGTYTGELFF
.,TRBJ1-4,TRBV28,CASSRTQPRATNEKLFF
.,TRBJ2-5,TRBV29-1,CSVEPRPTAARETQYF
TRBD1,TRBJ2-1,TRBV7-9,CASSPTGAPSYNEQFF
.,TRBJ1-4,TRBV28,CASSRQTSNEKLFF
.,TRBJ1-1,TRBV11-2,CASSISRDSRSFF
.,TRBJ2-5,TRBV25-1,CASRGGETQYF
TRBD2,TRBJ2-3,TRBV2,CASSVGAGGRTDTQYF
.,TRBJ1-5,TRBV29-1,CSVGGEARGQPQHF
TRBD1,TRBJ2-1,TRBV11-3,CASSFRQGNEQFF
.,TRBJ2-2,TRBV5-1,CASSLAVNTGELFF
.,TRBJ2-3,TRBV7-9,CASSSIPAPGLGTDTQYF
.,TRBJ1-1,TRBV29-1,CSGDSTEAFF
.,TRBJ1-1,TRBV11-2,CASSLQERNTEAFF
.,TRBJ1-1,TRBV7-9,CASSQGTGHTEAFF
TRBD2,TRBJ2-7,TRBV15,CATSRDAGAGVSYEQYF
TRBD2,TRBJ2-3,TRBV5-1,CASSFRLAGGADTQYF
.,TRBJ1-5,TRBV19,CASSSQGGEPQHF
.,TRBJ1-2,TRBV7-2,CASSSEGDLGYGYTF
.,TRBJ1-6,TRBV25-1,CASSEGAGRSPLHF
.,TRBJ2-5,TRBV20-1,CSASQETQYF
TRBD2,TRBJ2-1,TRBV4-2,CASSVTSGRLNEQFF
.,TRBJ1-5,TRBV6-1,CASSDRGRQPQHF
TRBD2,TRBJ2-5,TRBV30,CAWSGGLAGTTKETQYF
.,TRBJ1-2,TRBV5-6,CASTAGGTYGYTF
TRBD1,TRBJ1-5,TRBV28,CASSYSGTGYGNQPQHF
TRBD1,TRBJ2-7,TRBV10-1,CASSEWDRGEQYF
TRBD1,TRBJ2-1,TRBV28,CASSPGQGIYNEQFF
.,TRBJ2-2,TRBV18,CASSPAAGPGTGELFF
.,TRBJ2-2,TRBV7-9,CASSSRLGVTTGELFF
TRBD2,TRBJ2-1,TRBV6-5,CASSVLAGVNEQFF
.,TRBJ2-2,TRBV30,CAWSLMDTGELFF
TRBD2,TRBJ2-5,TRBV14,CASSPSGLAGVETQYF
TRBD2,TRBJ2-1,TRBV4-1,CASSPISGSHLRSYNEQFF
TRBD1,TRBJ1-4,TRBV18,CASSSGQGRNEKLFF
.,TRBJ2-5,TRBV14,CASSHINAGETQYF
.,TRBJ2-7,TRBV7-2,CASSIGLTNEQYF
TRBD1,TRBJ2-3,TRBV5-1,CASSLGLTGGMNTQYF
.,TRBJ1-5,TRBV6-5,CASSPGPNQPQHF
.,TRBJ2-4,TRBV7-8,CASSLGSLEAKNIQYF
.,TRBJ2-1,TRBV27,CASAEGSTLRGEQFF
TRBD2,TRBJ2-1,TRBV5-4,CATRPGGYNEQFF
TRBD2,TRBJ2-1,TRBV10-2,CASSETSGSSYNEQFF
.,TRBJ2-1,TRBV28,CASSPNGTPTYNEQFF
.,TRBJ2-7,TRBV5-8,CASSLGLVGLTYEQYF
TRBD2,TRBJ2-1,TRBV9,CASSASQREGGEQFF
TRBD2,TRBJ2-2,TRBV27,CASSSPRGANTGELFF
TRBD1,TRBJ1-1,TRBV18,CASSPGQYGTEAFF
.,TRBJ1-3,TRBV11-2,CASSFPGSSSGNTIYF
TRBD2,TRBJ2-7,TRBV10-2,CASSPTSGKSYEQYF
.,TRBJ1-2,TRBV14,CASSRSQTGGYTF
.,TRBJ2-2,TRBV9,CASSVTRASVRTGELFF